The T cell receptor beta chain under discussion was sequenced for a study of type 1 regulatory T cells. This CDR3 has 14 amino acids. Per the germline V gene, CDR1 is LGHDT and CDR2 is YNNKEL (reference sequence). V lost 7 bases and J lost 6, with 15 bases in between. TCRdb independently ran MiXCR on the reads; one entry per CDR3 protein. The sample carries over 55,000 distinct CDR3 sequences, 63% recorded once. Regarding this clonotype: The antigen remains undetermined.

This receptor was taken from a human donor in good health. Sequencing used cultured T cells, either the whole culture or a sorted T cell fraction (not recorded which). Noted subset: Tr1-enriched cell product generated in vitro against host alloantigens. The chain employs TRBV3-1 and TRBJ2-2, with a weak D call TRBD2 (6 bases). Here the CDR3 reads CASTLNPGAGELFF. CDR3 nucleotides: TGTGCCAGCACCTTAAACCCGGGGGCCGGGGAGCTGTTTTTT. Filled out from reference TRBV3-1 and TRBJ2-2, the complete variable domain reads DTAVSQTPKYLVTQMGNDKSIKCEQNLGHDTMYWYKQDSKKFLKIMFSYNNKELIINETVPNRFSPKSPDKAHLNLHINSLELGDSAVYFCASTLNPGAGELFFGEGSRLTVL.